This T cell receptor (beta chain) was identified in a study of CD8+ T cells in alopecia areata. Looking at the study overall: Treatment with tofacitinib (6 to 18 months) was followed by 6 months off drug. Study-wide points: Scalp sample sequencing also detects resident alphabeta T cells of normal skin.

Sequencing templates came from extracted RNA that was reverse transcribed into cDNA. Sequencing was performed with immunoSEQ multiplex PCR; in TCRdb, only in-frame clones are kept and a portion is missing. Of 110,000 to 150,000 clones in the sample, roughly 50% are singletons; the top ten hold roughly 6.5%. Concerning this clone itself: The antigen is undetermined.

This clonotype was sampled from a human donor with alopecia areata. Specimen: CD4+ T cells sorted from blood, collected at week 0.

Here the CDR3 DNA reads TGCAGCGTCTCGGGCGTGGAAGGCTACACCTTC. Translating gives CSVSGVEGYTF. The chain is built from TRBV29-1 and TRBJ1-2; no clear D. Looked up from germline, CDR1 is SQVTM and CDR2 is ANQGSEA. The V end lost 6 bases, the J end lost 8 bases, and 13 bases lay between the germline ends. There are 11 residues in the CDR3.